The source of this T cell receptor beta chain is a study of blood T cell repertoires in COVID-19. Libraries were prepared by immunoSEQ multiplex PCR; TCRdb keeps only in-frame clonotypes and omits some of them. The sample consists of about 100,000 clones, roughly four fifths of them appearing once. Specimen: peripheral blood. The clonotype comes from a man between 60 and 70 years old with acute or convalescent COVID-19.

Here the CDR3 DNA reads TGTGCCAGCAGTCCGGGGAGCGGGCGGTCCTACGAGCAGTACTTC. This translates into CASSPGSGRSYEQYF. The chain carries TRBV7-3 and TRBJ2-7, with D possibly matching TRBD2 (6 bases). The CDR3 length is 15 residues. Germline V lookup: CDR1 SGHTA, CDR2 FQGTGA. Trimming took off 6 bases at V and 1 base at J, with 16 bases between the two ends. Drawing the rest from reference TRBV7-3 and TRBJ2-7, the complete variable domain is GAGVSQTPSNKVTEKGKYVELRCDPISGHTALYWYRQSLGQGPEFLIYFQGTGAADDSGLPNDRFFAVRPEGSVSTLKIQRTERGDSAVYLCASSPGSGRSYEQYFGPGTRLTVT.